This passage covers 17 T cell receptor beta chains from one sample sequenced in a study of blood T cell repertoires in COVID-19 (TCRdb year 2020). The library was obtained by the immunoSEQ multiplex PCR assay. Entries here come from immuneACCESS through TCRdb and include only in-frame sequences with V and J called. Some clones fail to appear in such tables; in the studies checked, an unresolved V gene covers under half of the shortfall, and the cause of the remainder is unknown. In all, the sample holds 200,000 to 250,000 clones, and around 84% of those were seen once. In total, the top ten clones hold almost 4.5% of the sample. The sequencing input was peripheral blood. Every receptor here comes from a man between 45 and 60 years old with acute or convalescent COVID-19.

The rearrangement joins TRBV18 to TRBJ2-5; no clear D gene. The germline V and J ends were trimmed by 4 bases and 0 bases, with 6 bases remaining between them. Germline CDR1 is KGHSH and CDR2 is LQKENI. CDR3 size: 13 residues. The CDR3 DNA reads TGTGCCAGCTCACTTGGAGACCAAGAGACCCAGTACTTC. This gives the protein CASSLGDQETQYF.

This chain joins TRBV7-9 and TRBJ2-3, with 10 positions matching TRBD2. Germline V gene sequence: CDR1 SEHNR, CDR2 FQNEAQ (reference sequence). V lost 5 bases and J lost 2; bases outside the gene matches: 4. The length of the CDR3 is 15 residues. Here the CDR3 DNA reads TGTGCCAGCAGCCCCACTAGCGGGGTCACAGATACGCAGTATTTT. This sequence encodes CASSPTSGVTDTQYF.

CDR3 DNA sequence: TGTGCCAGCAGCTTGGGACAGGGGGCGCCGATAAGACAGCCCCAGCATTTT. It encodes CASSLGQGAPIRQPQHF. V gene TRBV5-8 combines with J gene TRBJ1-5; 10 positions match TRBD1. The CDR3 extends over 17 amino acids. Germline CDR1 SGHTS, CDR2 YDEGEE. The V segment lost 0 bases and the J segment 7 bases; nucleotides outside the gene matches: 10.

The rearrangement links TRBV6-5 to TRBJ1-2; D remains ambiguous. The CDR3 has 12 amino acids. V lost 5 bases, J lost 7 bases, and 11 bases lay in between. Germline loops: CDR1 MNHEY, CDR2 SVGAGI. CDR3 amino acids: CASSQPSGGYTF. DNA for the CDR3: TGTGCCAGCAGTCAACCATCGGGTGGCTACACCTTC.

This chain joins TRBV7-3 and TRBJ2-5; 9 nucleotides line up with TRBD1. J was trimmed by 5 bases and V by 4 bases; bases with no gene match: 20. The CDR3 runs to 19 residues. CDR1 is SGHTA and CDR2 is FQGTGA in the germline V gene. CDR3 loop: CASSSPRTGARGVKETQYF. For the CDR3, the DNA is TGTGCCAGCAGCTCTCCAAGGACAGGGGCGCGCGGGGTGAAGGAGACCCAGTACTTC.

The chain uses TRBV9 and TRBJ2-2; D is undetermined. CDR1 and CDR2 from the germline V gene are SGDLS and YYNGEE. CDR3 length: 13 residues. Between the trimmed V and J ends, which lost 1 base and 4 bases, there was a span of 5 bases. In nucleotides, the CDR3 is TGTGCCAGCAGCGTAACAGCCACCGGGGAGCTGTTTTTT. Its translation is CASSVTATGELFF.

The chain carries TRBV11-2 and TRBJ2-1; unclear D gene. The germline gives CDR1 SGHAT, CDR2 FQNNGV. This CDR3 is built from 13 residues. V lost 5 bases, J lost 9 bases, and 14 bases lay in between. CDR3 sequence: CASSLGGLGEQFF. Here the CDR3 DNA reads TGTGCCAGCAGCCTCGGTGGTCTTGGTGAGCAGTTCTTC.

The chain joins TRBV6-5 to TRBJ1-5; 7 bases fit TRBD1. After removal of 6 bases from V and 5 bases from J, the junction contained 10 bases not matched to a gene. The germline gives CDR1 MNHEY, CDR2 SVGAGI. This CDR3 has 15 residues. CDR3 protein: CASSRDRANYQPQHF. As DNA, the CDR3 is TGTGCCAGCAGCCGAGACAGGGCCAACTATCAGCCCCAGCATTTT.

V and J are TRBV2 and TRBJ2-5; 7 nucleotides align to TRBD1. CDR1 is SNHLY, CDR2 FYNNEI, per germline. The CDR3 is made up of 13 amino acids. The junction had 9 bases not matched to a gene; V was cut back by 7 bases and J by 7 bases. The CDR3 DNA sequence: TGTGCCAGCATCAAAACAGGGGTTTCGACCCAGTACTTC. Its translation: CASIKTGVSTQYF.

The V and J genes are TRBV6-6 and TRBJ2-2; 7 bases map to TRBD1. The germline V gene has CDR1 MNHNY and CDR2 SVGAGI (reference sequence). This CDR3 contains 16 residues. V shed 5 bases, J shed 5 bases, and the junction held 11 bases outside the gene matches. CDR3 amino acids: CASSQEQGPLTGELFF. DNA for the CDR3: TGTGCCAGCAGTCAGGAACAGGGGCCACTGACCGGGGAGCTGTTTTTT.

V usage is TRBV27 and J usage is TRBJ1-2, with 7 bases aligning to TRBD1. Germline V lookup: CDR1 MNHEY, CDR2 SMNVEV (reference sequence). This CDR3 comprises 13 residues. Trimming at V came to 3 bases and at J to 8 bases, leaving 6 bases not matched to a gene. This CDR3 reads CASSFTGVRGYTF. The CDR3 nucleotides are TGTGCCAGCAGTTTCACAGGGGTGCGGGGCTACACCTTC.

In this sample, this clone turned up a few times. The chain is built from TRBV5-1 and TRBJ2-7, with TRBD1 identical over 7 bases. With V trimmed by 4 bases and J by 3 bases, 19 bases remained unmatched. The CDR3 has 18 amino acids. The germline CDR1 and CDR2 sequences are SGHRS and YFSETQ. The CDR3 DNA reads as TGCGCCAGCAGCCAACGTTTCGTTTTACAGGGGAAAGACTACGAGCAGTACTTC. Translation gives CASSQRFVLQGKDYEQYF.

The DNA for the CDR3 is TGTGCCAGTAGTATCCGGGACAGGGGGGCCGGGGAGCTGTTTTTT. Residues: CASSIRDRGAGELFF. The J gene is TRBJ2-2, the V gene TRBV19; 11 nucleotides match TRBD1. Germline trimming cut 3 bases from V and 6 bases from J; bases unmatched to any gene: 3. The length of the CDR3 is 15 residues. Germline-derived CDR1 and CDR2 are LNHDA and SQIVND (reference sequence). The entire variable domain, with the rest obtained from reference TRBV19 and TRBJ2-2, is as follows: DGGITQSPKYLFRKEGQNVTLSCEQNLNHDAMYWYRQDPGQGLRLIYYSQIVNDFQKGDIAEGYSVSREKKESFPLTVTSAQKNPTAFYLCASSIRDRGAGELFFGEGSRLTVL.

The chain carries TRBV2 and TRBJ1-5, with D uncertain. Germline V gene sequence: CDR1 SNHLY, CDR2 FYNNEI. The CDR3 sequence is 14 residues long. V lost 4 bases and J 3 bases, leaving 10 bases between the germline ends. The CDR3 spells CASSVHQFNQPQHF. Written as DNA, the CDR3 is TGTGCCAGCAGTGTACATCAGTTCAATCAGCCCCAGCATTTT.

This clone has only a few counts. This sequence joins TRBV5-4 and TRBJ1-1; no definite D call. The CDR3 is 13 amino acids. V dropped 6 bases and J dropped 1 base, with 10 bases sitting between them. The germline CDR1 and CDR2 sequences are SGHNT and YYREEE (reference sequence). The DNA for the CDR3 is TGTGCCAGCACCCGTACGGGGAACACTGAAGCTTTCTTT. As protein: CASTRTGNTEAFF.

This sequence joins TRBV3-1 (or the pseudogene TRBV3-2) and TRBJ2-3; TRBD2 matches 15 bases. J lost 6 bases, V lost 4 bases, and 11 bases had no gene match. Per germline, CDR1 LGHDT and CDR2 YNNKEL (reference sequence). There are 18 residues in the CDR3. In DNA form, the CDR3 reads TGTGCCAGCAGCCTCCGGACTAGCGGGGGGGCCCGGGCGGATACGCAGTATTTT. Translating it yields CASSLRTSGGARADTQYF.

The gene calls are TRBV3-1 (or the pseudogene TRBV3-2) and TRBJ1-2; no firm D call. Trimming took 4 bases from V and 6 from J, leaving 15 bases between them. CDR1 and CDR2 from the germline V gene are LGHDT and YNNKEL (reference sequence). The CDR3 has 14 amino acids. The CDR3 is CASSLQAPWDGYTF. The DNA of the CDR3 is TGTGCCAGCAGCCTTCAGGCGCCGTGGGATGGCTACACCTTC.